The entry that follows covers one TCR beta chain sequence. The antigen remains unidentified. This record comes from a study of cytomegalovirus exposure and HLA in healthy donors. Overall study: Inside one of the first data releases sat some 85 million unique TCRs taken from HLA-typed donors.

Germline V gene sequence: CDR1 SGHTS, CDR2 YDEGEE. Germline trimming cut 4 bases from V and 4 bases from J; bases unmatched to any gene: 4. The CDR3 consists of 15 residues. Whole-study results and caveats: An ancestry cluster, one associated with Asian ancestry, reportedly showed fewer N-insertions than the approximately 660-donor mean in a later analysis. Listed as cytomegalovirus-associated were about 160 TCR beta chains. The classifier reportedly diagnosed cytomegalovirus status with high specificity and sensitivity.

Both 60 Vbeta primers and 13 Jbeta primers went into the PCR. The method was immunoSEQ multiplex PCR; TCRdb's version includes in-frame clones alone and lacks a portion of them. The sample records some 100,000 clones, 79% being singletons. The clonotype comes from a male donor in good health and CMV-seropositive. The chain is built from TRBV5-8 and TRBJ2-3; 12 bases agree with TRBD1. Input material: PBMCs. CDR3 region: CASSPGTGGPDTQYF. As DNA, the CDR3 is TGTGCCAGCAGCCCCGGGACAGGGGGCCCAGATACGCAGTATTTT.